This TCR beta chain was identified in a study of blood T cell repertoires in COVID-19. Background on the study: Collection of acute and convalescent COVID-19 samples took place in the United States, Italy and Spain. T cells, B-cell-depleted T cells, or PBMCs supplied cDNA or gDNA.

Per the authors' pipeline: Reference gene primer amplification gave estimated nucleated cell counts. Libraries were prepared by immunoSEQ multiplex PCR; TCRdb keeps only in-frame clonotypes and omits some of them. V and J calls and clone size are copied from that table; D and trimming were computed from the DNA. The data show more than 200,000 clones, approximately 88% seen once. This clone was seen more than once but under ten times. The sequenced material came from peripheral blood. This TCR was recovered from a man aged 35 to 55 with acute or convalescent COVID-19.

CDR3 bases: TGTGCCAGCAGCTCGGGACATACGGCTAGCTATGGCTACACCTTC. Its protein product is CASSSGHTASYGYTF. The chain is built from TRBV7-9 and TRBJ1-2; a possible D gene is TRBD1 (6 bases). The germline CDR1 and CDR2 sequences are SEHNR and FQNEAQ (reference sequence). Between the trimmed V and J ends, which lost 4 bases and 4 bases, there was a span of 16 bases. This CDR3 is built from 15 residues.